A single sample gave rise to the 2 T cell receptor beta chains below, sequenced in a study of T cells in Graves' hyperthyroidism and ophthalmopathy. Template material for amplifying TCR beta CDR3 regions consisted of RNA transcripts. First-round RT-PCR with HTBI primers amplified the TCR CDR3 region. TCRdb recomputed calls from the multiplex PCR reads with MiXCR, one row per CDR3 protein. The sample yields approximately 620,000 distinct CDR3 sequences, more than 15% seen once. Sequencing input: blood. The origin of the receptors is a woman in her 40s with Graves' ophthalmopathy.

This clonotype came up many times. V gene TRBV20-1 combines with J gene TRBJ2-1; perhaps TRBD1 as D (6 bases). Germline CDR1 reads DFQATT; CDR2 reads SNEGSKA (reference sequence). The V gene lost 0 bases and the J gene lost 0 bases, with 12 bases spanning the gap. CDR3 size: 16 residues. The CDR3 loop is CSARDTGTSSYNEQFF. The CDR3 DNA reads TGCAGTGCTAGAGACACAGGGACCAGCTCCTACAATGAGCAGTTCTTC.

In this sample, this clonotype turned up many times. V and J are TRBV20-1 and TRBJ2-3; D might be TRBD2 (5 bases). CDR3 size: 16 residues. V shed 3 bases and J shed 1 base, with 17 bases lying between them. Germline V gives CDR1 DFQATT, CDR2 SNEGSKA (reference sequence). For the CDR3, the DNA is TGCAGTGCTAGCGACGGTTTGGACGGGGGCACAGATACGCAGTATTTT. As protein: CSASDGLDGGTDTQYF.